This T cell receptor (beta chain) was recorded in a study of shared clonotypes between healthy human individuals. Study conclusions and caveats: In the sorted subsets, rarefaction showed sequencing was incomplete despite large depth. Generally, naive subsets came out with larger estimated richness than memory subsets.

Between the trimmed V and J ends, which lost 4 bases and 6 bases, there was a span of 10 bases. The CDR3 is made up of 12 amino acids. The germline V gene encodes CDR1 SGHDT and CDR2 YYEEEE. Deep-level running was used for the assay. Measured with immunoSEQ multiplex PCR; TCRdb has only the in-frame clones, and not every one. The table includes about 2.1 million clones, about 93% detected once. Naivety among CD8 cells was defined by CD45RO negativity and positive CCR7 selection, thereby excluding terminally differentiated effector memory CD45RA+ cells. Adult donors, all healthy and HIV-negative, had no recent acute infections or vaccinations. On this clone itself: What it binds is not known. The sample contains more than one DNA sequence encoding this CDR3.

The rearrangement joins TRBV5-6 to TRBJ1-2, with D maybe TRBD1 (5 bases). Specimen: naive CD8+ T cells from PBMCs. The receptor was isolated from a man between 18 and 29 years old in good health. Some clones in this sample may be carry-over from other donors' samples. The CDR3 is CASSPQGNGYTF. CDR3 coding DNA: TGTGCCAGCAGCCCGCAGGGTAATGGCTACACCTTC.